The 3 T cell receptor beta chains below all came from one sample that was sequenced in a study of cytomegalovirus exposure and HLA in healthy donors. This PCR relied on a set of 60 Vbeta primers and 13 Jbeta primers. The protocol was immunoSEQ multiplex PCR, while the TCRdb copy is restricted to in-frame clones and leaves out a portion. The data hold roughly 140,000 clones, with around four fifths observed a single time. Material for sequencing was PBMCs. These TCRs come from a man aged 30 to 45 in good health and CMV-seronegative.

The chain carries TRBV27 and TRBJ1-6; 7 bases line up with TRBD1. Germline V lookup: CDR1 MNHEY, CDR2 SMNVEV (reference sequence). Germline trimming cut 6 bases from V and 3 bases from J; bases unmatched to any gene: 8. CDR3 size: 16 residues. CDR3 in DNA: TGTGCCAGCAGCCCGGGACAGTCTTTCTATAATTCACCCCTCCACTTT. As protein: CASSPGQSFYNSPLHF.

This chain uses TRBV19 with TRBJ2-7; D is perhaps TRBD2 (5 bases). The CDR3 contains 14 residues. Germline lookup yields CDR1 LNHDA and CDR2 SQIVND (reference sequence). V was shortened by 5 bases and J by 5 bases, with 16 bases between the two germline ends. In nucleotides, the CDR3 is TGTGCCAGTAGTCCCACCACCGGGGAAGACGAGCAGTACTTC. It translates to CASSPTTGEDEQYF. The entire variable domain, with the rest obtained from reference TRBV19 and TRBJ2-7, is as follows: DGGITQSPKYLFRKEGQNVTLSCEQNLNHDAMYWYRQDPGQGLRLIYYSQIVNDFQKGDIAEGYSVSREKKESFPLTVTSAQKNPTAFYLCASSPTTGEDEQYFGPGTRLTVT.

CDR3 DNA sequence: TGCAGCGTCCTTACAGGGGTAGGGGAAAAACTGTTTTTT. Amino acid sequence: CSVLTGVGEKLFF. The gene calls are TRBV29-1 and TRBJ1-4, with 7 bases fitting TRBD1. This CDR3 has 13 amino acids. CDR1 is SQVTM and CDR2 is ANQGSEA in the germline V gene. The V gene end was trimmed by 6 bases and the J gene end by 8 bases; junction bases not matched to a gene: 9.